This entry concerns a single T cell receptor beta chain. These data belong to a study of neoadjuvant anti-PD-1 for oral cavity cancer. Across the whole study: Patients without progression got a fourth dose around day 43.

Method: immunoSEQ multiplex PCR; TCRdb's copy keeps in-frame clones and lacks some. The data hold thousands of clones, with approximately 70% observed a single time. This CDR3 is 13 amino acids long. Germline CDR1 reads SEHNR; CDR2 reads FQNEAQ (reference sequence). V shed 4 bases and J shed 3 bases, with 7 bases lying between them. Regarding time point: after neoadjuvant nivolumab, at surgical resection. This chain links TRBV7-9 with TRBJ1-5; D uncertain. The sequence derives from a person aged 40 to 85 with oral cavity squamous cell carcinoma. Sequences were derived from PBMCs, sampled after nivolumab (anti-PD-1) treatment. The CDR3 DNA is TGTGCCAGCAGCTGGGGTCTCAATCAGCCCCAGCATTTT. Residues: CASSWGLNQPQHF.